What follows describes a single TCR beta chain. The data derive from a study of cytomegalovirus exposure and HLA in healthy donors. Overall study: A prior analysis found some 110 million unique TCR beta sequences from around 190 million T cells.

The study ran its PCR with 60 Vbeta and 13 Jbeta primers. Only in-frame clones appear in the TCRdb table, and some are missing; sequencing was by immunoSEQ multiplex PCR. Of 100,000 to 150,000 clones listed, 75% to 85% are singletons. The source is a man aged 35-49 years in good health and CMV-seronegative. The specimen was PBMCs.

The CDR3 loop is CASRAGGLAGGANTGELFF. CDR3 DNA sequence: TGTGCCAGTAGGGCGGGGGGACTAGCGGGGGGCGCGAACACCGGGGAGCTGTTTTTT. The V call is TRBV19, the J call TRBJ2-2, with 15 bases lining up with TRBD2. The germline V gene has CDR1 LNHDA and CDR2 SQIVND (reference sequence). The V and J ends lost 6 bases and 0 bases, in that order; junction bases with no gene match: 8. The CDR3 length is 19 residues.